The source of this TCR beta chain is a study of cytomegalovirus exposure and HLA in healthy donors. At the level of the study: Earlier, 100 million to 130 million unique TCR beta sequences were recovered from about 200 million T cells by an analysis. Study-wide points: Under in vitro conditions, a few CMV-associated chains were confirmed as specific for CMV antigens.

Every donor was a healthy person donating bone marrow. Unrecorded immune exposures were likely, despite nominal health at sampling. Germline CDR1 ENHRY, CDR2 SYGVKD. CDR3 length equals 15 residues. There are a few counts of this clone. The antigen is not known. PCR amplification relied on 60 Vbeta primers (plus 13 Jbeta primers). Sequenced by immunoSEQ multiplex PCR; TCRdb stores in-frame clones only, minus some. The data contain 120,000 or so clones, around 84% of them seen just once; the ten biggest clones take up just under 6.5%. The TCR was taken from a woman aged 40 to 55 in good health and CMV-seronegative. J is TRBJ2-5 and V is TRBV10-3; 12 positions agree with TRBD1. Gene TRBJ2-7 matches the end of the DNA better, so the J call may be wrong. Sequencing was carried out using PBMCs. CDR3 bases: TGTGCCATCAGGCCAGGGACAGGGGGCTTCTACGAGCAGTACTTC. This sequence encodes CAIRPGTGGFYEQYF.